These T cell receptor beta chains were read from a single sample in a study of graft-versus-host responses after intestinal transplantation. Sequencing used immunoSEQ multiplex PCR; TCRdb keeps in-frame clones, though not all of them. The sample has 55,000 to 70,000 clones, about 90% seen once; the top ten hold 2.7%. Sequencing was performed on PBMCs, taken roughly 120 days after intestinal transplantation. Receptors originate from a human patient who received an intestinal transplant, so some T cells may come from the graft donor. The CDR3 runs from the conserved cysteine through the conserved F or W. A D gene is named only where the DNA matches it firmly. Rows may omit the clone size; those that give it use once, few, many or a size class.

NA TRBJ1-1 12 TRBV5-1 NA TGCGCCAGCAGCCCCAAGGGGGGTACGGCTTTCTTT CASSPKGGTAFF
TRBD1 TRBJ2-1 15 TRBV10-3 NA TGTGCCATCAGGATGCCAGGGGGACCCTACAATGAGCAGTTCTTC CAIRMPGGPYNEQFF
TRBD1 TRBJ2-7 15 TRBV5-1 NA TGCGCCAGCAGTCGGCCGGACAGGAGAACCTACGAGCAGTACTTC CASSRPDRRTYEQYF
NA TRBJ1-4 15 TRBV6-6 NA TGTGCCAGCTACTCGGGACCGGAACTTAATGAAAAACTGTTTTTT CASYSGPELNEKLFF
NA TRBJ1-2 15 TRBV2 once TGTGCCAGCAGTGTTAGCGTCGGACTCAGCTATGGCTACACCTTC CASSVSVGLSYGYTF
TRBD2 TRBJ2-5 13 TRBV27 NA TGTGCCAGCAGTATAGCGGGGGTAGGGGCCCAGTACTTC CASSIAGVGAQYF
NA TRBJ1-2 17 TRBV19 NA TGTGCCAGTAGTACCTGGGCGGGGTCCGGCGGGGTCTATGGCTACACCTTC CASSTWAGSGGVYGYTF
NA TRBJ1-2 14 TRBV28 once TGTGCCAGCAGTTTATACATGGCTAACTATGGCTACACCTTC CASSLYMANYGYTF
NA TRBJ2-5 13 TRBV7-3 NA TGTGCCAGCAGCTCCTCGGGGGAAGAGACCCAGTACTTC CASSSSGEETQYF
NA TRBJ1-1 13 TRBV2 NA TGTGCCAGCAGTGAGGGTTGGAACACTGAAGCTTTCTTT CASSEGWNTEAFF
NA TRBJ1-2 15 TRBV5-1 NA TGCGCCAGCAGCGTAGAATCCTCCATTAACTATGGCTACACCTTC CASSVESSINYGYTF
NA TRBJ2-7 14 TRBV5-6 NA TGTGCCAGCAGCTTGTTCAGGTCAGGGGCGGAGCAGTACTTC CASSLFRSGAEQYF
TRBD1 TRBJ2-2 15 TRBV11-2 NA TGTGCCAGCAGCTTATGGACAGGGAACACCGGGGAGCTGTTTTTT CASSLWTGNTGELFF
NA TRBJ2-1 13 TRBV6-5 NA TGTGCCAGCAGTTTTGGACTTTACAATGAGCAGTTCTTC CASSFGLYNEQFF
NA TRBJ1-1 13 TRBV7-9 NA TGTGCCAGTTTCCGGGCCGAGGGCACTGAAGCTTTCTTT CASFRAEGTEAFF
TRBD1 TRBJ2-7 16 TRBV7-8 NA TGTGCCAGCAGCTTAACGGGACAGGGGGCGGCCTACGAGCAGTACTTC CASSLTGQGAAYEQYF
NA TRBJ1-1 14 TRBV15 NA TGTGCCACCAGCAGATCCCTCCGGAACACTGAAGCTTTCTTT CATSRSLRNTEAFF
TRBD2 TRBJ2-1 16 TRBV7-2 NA TGTGCCAGCAGCCAACTAGCGGGGGTCCGGTACAATGAGCAGTTCTTC CASSQLAGVRYNEQFF
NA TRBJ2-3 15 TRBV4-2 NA TGTGCCAGCAGCCAAGACCTGACCGCCACAGATACGCAGTATTTT CASSQDLTATDTQYF
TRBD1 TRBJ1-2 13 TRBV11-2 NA TGTGCCAGCAGCTTAGTAGGGACAGATGGCTACACCTTC CASSLVGTDGYTF
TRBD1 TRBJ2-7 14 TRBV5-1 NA TGCGCCAGCAGCCTAAACGGACAGGGGACCGAGCAGTACTTC CASSLNGQGTEQYF
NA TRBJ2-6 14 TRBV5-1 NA TGCGCCAGCAGCCTAGACAGGTTCGACAACGTCCTGACTTTC CASSLDRFDNVLTF
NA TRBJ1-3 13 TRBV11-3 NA TGTGCCAGCAGCCAAGGAGGAGGAAACACCATATATTTT CASSQGGGNTIYF
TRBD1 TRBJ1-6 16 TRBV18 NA TGTGCCAGCTCACCACCGTTCGGGACAGGGAATTCACCCCTCCACTTT CASSPPFGTGNSPLHF
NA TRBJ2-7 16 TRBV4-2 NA TGTGCCAGCAGCCAAGATGGCGGGGGCTTTCCGTACGAGCAGTACTTC CASSQDGGGFPYEQYF
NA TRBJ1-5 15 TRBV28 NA TGTGCCAGCAGTTTGACGGGACGGTTCAATCAGCCCCAGCATTTT CASSLTGRFNQPQHF
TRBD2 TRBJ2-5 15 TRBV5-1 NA TGCGCCAGCAGGTCGAGCGGGGGCTCCCAAGAGACCCAGTACTTC CASRSSGGSQETQYF
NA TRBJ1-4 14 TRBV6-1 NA TGTGCCAGCAGTGACCAGGGTTCTAATGAAAAACTGTTTTTT CASSDQGSNEKLFF
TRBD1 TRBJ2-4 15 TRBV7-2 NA TGTGCCAGCAGCTCCAACCGGGACAGGGGAAACATTCAGTACTTC CASSSNRDRGNIQYF
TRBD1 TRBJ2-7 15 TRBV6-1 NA TGTGCCAGCAGGTATACAGGGGGCTCGACCTACGAGCAGTACTTC CASRYTGGSTYEQYF
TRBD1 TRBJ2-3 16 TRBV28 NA TGTGCCAGCAGTCCTCGGGGCAGGGGGCCGGAAGATACGCAGTATTTT CASSPRGRGPEDTQYF
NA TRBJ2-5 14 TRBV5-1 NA TGCGCCAGCAGCTTGGTGTCGCGCCAAGAGACCCAGTACTTC CASSLVSRQETQYF
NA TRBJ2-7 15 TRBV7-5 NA TGTGCCAGCTCAAGGGGGCCCACTCGGGGGTACGAGCAGTACTTC CASSRGPTRGYEQYF
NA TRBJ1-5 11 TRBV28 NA TGTGCCAGCGAAATAGGGGCGATCCAGCATTTT CASEIGAIQHF
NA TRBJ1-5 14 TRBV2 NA TGTGCCAGCAGTGAGTCAAATAGCAATCAGCCCCAGCATTTT CASSESNSNQPQHF
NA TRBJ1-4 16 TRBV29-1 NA TGCAGCGTTGAAGATCGGGGGGGACCAACTAATGAAAAACTGTTTTTT CSVEDRGGPTNEKLFF
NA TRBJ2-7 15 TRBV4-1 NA TGCGCCAGCAGCCAAGATCTTGGAGGGAACTACGAGCAGTACTTC CASSQDLGGNYEQYF
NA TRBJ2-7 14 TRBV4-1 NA TGCGCCAGCAGCCAAGATCTCACGAAGTACGAGCAGTACTTC CASSQDLTKYEQYF
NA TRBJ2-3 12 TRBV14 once TGTGCCAGCAGCCAAGCGGGGGATACGCAGTATTTT CASSQAGDTQYF
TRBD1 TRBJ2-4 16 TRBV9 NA TGTGCCAGCAGCGAAGGACAGGGGATTAGCAAAAACATTCAGTACTTC CASSEGQGISKNIQYF
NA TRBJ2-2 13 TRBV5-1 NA TGCGCCAGCAGCTTGCTGCCCACCGGGGAGCTGTTTTTT CASSLLPTGELFF
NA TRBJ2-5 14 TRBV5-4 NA TGTGCCAGCAGCTTGGGACTAGACCCAGAGACCCAGTACTTC CASSLGLDPETQYF
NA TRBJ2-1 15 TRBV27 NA TGTGCCAGCAGTCCGAGGGTGACCCTTTTCGATGAGCAGTTCTTC CASSPRVTLFDEQFF
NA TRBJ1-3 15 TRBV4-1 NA TGCGCCAGCAGCCAAGATGAGGGGGCTGGAAACACCATATATTTT CASSQDEGAGNTIYF
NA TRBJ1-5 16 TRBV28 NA TGTGCCAGCAGTTCTCTAACAGGGAGAGGGGATCAGCCCCAGCATTTT CASSSLTGRGDQPQHF
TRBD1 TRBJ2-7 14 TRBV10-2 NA TGCGCCAGCAGTCCGGGACAGAGCTCCTACGAGCAGTACTTC CASSPGQSSYEQYF
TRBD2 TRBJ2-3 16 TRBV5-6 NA TGTGCCAGCAGCTTGGAGCTTAGCGGGAGGACAGATACGCAGTATTTT CASSLELSGRTDTQYF
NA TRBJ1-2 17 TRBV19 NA TGTGCCAGTAGTATTATGGGAGGCGCACCCCTAGGCTATGGCTACACCTTC CASSIMGGAPLGYGYTF